Listed below are T cell receptor beta chains from one sample, sequenced in a study of blood T cell repertoires in COVID-19. Sequencing used immunoSEQ multiplex PCR; TCRdb keeps in-frame clones, though not all of them. Of 100,000 to 150,000 clones listed, around nine tenths are singletons. Input material: peripheral blood. These receptors were collected from a man in his fifties with COVID-19, enrolled during active disease. Each CDR3 is given with its conserved first and last residue. A D gene is named only where the DNA matches it firmly. Clone size is given for some rows only: seen once, a few or many times, or a class if the clone is expanded.

TRBD1 | TRBJ2-3 | - | TRBV20-1 | CSASTGAKTDTQYF | TGCAGTGCTAGTACAGGGGCTAAGACAGATACGCAGTATTTT
- | TRBJ1-4 | - | TRBV30 | CAWSSGPGEKLFF | TGTGCCTGGAGTTCAGGCCCAGGGGAAAAACTGTTTTTT
TRBD2 | TRBJ2-7 | - | TRBV7-2 | CASSPPGLAGAHEQYF | TGTGCCAGCAGCCCGCCCGGACTAGCGGGAGCCCACGAGCAGTACTTC
TRBD2 | TRBJ2-3 | once | TRBV2 | CASQRDVTDTQYF | TGTGCCAGCCAGCGGGACGTTACAGATACGCAGTATTTT
- | TRBJ2-1 | - | TRBV5-1 | CASNPDSQNEQFF | TGCGCCAGCAATCCGGACTCCCAGAATGAGCAGTTCTTC
- | TRBJ1-1 | - | TRBV13 | CASSLQYHTEAFF | TGTGCCAGCAGCCTACAGTACCACACTGAAGCTTTCTTT
- | TRBJ2-5 | - | TRBV24-1 | CATSDSGFQETQYF | TGTGCCACCAGTGATTCAGGGTTTCAAGAGACCCAGTACTTC
TRBD1 | TRBJ1-1 | - | TRBV18 | CASSPGTGRTEAFF | TGTGCCAGCTCACCCGGGACAGGGAGAACTGAAGCTTTCTTT
TRBD2 | TRBJ2-3 | once | TRBV3-1/TRBV3-2 | CASSYGLAGDPQATDTQYF | TGTGCCAGCAGCTATGGACTAGCGGGAGACCCACAGGCCACAGATACGCAGTATTTT
- | TRBJ2-2 | - | TRBV5-1 | CASSLAQLATNTGELFF | TGCGCCAGCAGCTTGGCCCAGCTAGCGACGAACACCGGGGAGCTGTTTTTT
- | TRBJ2-2 | - | TRBV7-8 | CASSLLREHTGELFF | TGTGCCAGCAGTCTCCTCCGGGAACACACCGGGGAGCTGTTTTTT
TRBD2 | TRBJ2-1 | - | TRBV23-1 | CASNLAGVNNEQFF | TGCGCCAGTAACCTAGCGGGAGTCAACAATGAGCAGTTCTTC
- | TRBJ1-5 | - | TRBV2 | CASSDRGVGGNQPQHF | TGTGCCAGCAGTGACCGGGGGGTTGGGGGCAATCAGCCCCAGCATTTT
TRBD1 | TRBJ1-1 | - | TRBV2 | CASSRGPGGQGTNTEAFF | TGTGCCAGCAGTCGGGGCCCTGGGGGACAGGGAACGAACACTGAAGCTTTCTTT
- | TRBJ1-5 | - | TRBV12-3/TRBV12-4 | CASSLYRASQHF | TGTGCCAGCAGTTTATACAGGGCGAGTCAACATTTT
- | TRBJ1-5 | - | TRBV19 | CASSADDQPQHF | TGTGCCAGTAGTGCGGATGATCAGCCCCAGCATTTT
TRBD1 | TRBJ1-6 | - | TRBV7-3 | CASSLGQGVSPLHF | TGTGCCAGCAGCTTGGGACAGGGCGTCTCACCCCTCCACTTT
TRBD2 | TRBJ2-1 | once | TRBV9 | CASSVFPRGSGDNEQFF | TGTGCCAGCAGCGTATTTCCTCGCGGGAGTGGAGACAATGAGCAGTTCTTC
- | TRBJ2-1 | - | TRBV29-1 | CSVDSPGYEQFF | TGCAGCGTTGATTCCCCAGGCTATGAGCAGTTCTTC
TRBD2 | TRBJ2-7 | - | TRBV5-4 | CASSPPGGDEQYF | TGTGCCAGCAGCCCGCCGGGGGGTGACGAGCAGTACTTC
- | TRBJ2-3 | - | TRBV27 | CASTHGGPRDTQYF | TGTGCCAGCACCCACGGAGGGCCTAGAGATACGCAGTATTTT
TRBD1 | TRBJ1-4 | - | TRBV6-5 | CASRDREKLFF | TGTGCCAGCAGGGACAGGGAAAAACTGTTTTTT
- | TRBJ1-2 | few | TRBV19 | CASSSNPRGNGGYTF | TGTGCCAGTAGTAGCAACCCCCGAGGGAACGGGGGCTACACCTTC
TRBD2 | TRBJ2-5 | - | TRBV18 | CASSPLAGRQETQYF | TGTGCCAGCTCGCCACTAGCGGGACGGCAAGAGACCCAGTACTTC
- | TRBJ2-1 | - | TRBV5-1 | CANRENEQFF | TGCGCCAACCGGGAGAATGAGCAGTTCTTC
TRBD1 | TRBJ1-2 | - | TRBV28 | CASSLAQGVIYGYTF | TGTGCCAGCAGTTTAGCGCAGGGGGTTATCTATGGCTACACCTTC
TRBD1 | TRBJ1-2 | - | TRBV6-5 | CASSRQGAWKYGYTF | TGTGCCAGCAGTCGTCAGGGGGCGTGGAAGTATGGCTACACCTTC
- | TRBJ1-4 | - | TRBV18 | CASSPLATGQFATNEKLFF | TGTGCCAGCTCACCATTGGCCACAGGACAATTTGCAACTAATGAAAAACTGTTTTTT
TRBD2 | TRBJ2-1 | - | TRBV28 | CASSFYALTSGKLSSYNEQFF | TGTGCCAGCAGTTTTTATGCCCTAACTAGCGGGAAGCTTAGCTCCTACAATGAGCAGTTCTTC
TRBD2 | TRBJ2-3 | - | TRBV11-2 | CASSLVAPGLAGAADTQYF | TGTGCCAGCAGCTTAGTAGCTCCGGGACTAGCGGGAGCAGCAGATACGCAGTATTTT
TRBD2 | TRBJ2-3 | once | TRBV5-1 | CASSLDTRAGSGTDTQYF | TGCGCCAGCAGCTTGGACACGAGAGCGGGATCTGGCACAGATACGCAGTATTTT
- | TRBJ2-3 | - | TRBV28 | CSSRTALPDTQYF | TGCTCATCCCGGACAGCACTCCCAGATACGCAGTATTTT
- | TRBJ1-1 | - | TRBV9 | CASSVGPGNTEAFF | TGTGCCAGCAGCGTAGGGCCAGGGAACACTGAAGCTTTCTTT
- | TRBJ1-1 | - | TRBV3-1/TRBV3-2 | CASSPGFDTEAFF | TGTGCCAGCAGTCCAGGGTTCGACACTGAAGCTTTCTTT
TRBD2 | TRBJ2-7 | - | TRBV27 | CASSPRLAGGSGEQYF | TGTGCCAGCAGTCCCCGACTAGCGGGAGGCTCCGGCGAGCAGTACTTC
- | TRBJ2-1 | - | TRBV5-4 | CASSLWASQGYNEQFF | TGTGCCAGCAGCTTGTGGGCCTCACAGGGCTACAATGAGCAGTTCTTC
TRBD1 | TRBJ1-4 | - | TRBV19 | CASSPTGTGAEKLFF | TGTGCCAGTAGTCCCACCGGGACAGGGGCTGAAAAACTGTTTTTT
TRBD1 | TRBJ2-7 | - | TRBV6-2/TRBV6-3 | CASSYGTGGYEQYF | TGTGCCAGCAGTTACGGGACAGGGGGCTACGAGCAGTACTTC
TRBD2 | TRBJ2-3 | - | TRBV2 | CASLAGGPRGTDTQYF | TGTGCCAGCCTAGCGGGAGGGCCTAGAGGGACAGATACGCAGTATTTT